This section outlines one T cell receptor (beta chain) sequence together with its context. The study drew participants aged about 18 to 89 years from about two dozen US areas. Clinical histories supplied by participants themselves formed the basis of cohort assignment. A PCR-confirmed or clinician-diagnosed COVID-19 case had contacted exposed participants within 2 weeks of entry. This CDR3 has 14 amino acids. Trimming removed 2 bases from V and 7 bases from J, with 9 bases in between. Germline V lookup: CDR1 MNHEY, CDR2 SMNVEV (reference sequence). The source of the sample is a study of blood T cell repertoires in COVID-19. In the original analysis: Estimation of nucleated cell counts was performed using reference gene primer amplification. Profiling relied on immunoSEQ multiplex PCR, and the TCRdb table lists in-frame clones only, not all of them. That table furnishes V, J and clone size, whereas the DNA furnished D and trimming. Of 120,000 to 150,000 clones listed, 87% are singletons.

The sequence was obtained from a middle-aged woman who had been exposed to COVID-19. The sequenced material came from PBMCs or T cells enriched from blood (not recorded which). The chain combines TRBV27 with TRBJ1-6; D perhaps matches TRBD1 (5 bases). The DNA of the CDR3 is TGTGCCAGCAGTTTACGGCAGGGAAATTCACCCCTCCACTTT. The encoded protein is CASSLRQGNSPLHF.